This entry lists 18 T cell receptor beta chains sequenced from one sample in a study of blood T cell repertoires in COVID-19 (dated by TCRdb to 2018 to 2020). Libraries were constructed by the immunoSEQ multiplex PCR assay. Imported from immuneACCESS, the table was reduced by TCRdb to in-frame sequences with V and J called. These copies leave out some clones; in studies compared against another copy, an unresolved V gene accounts for under half, and the cause of the remainder is not known. Counted in this sample were hundreds of thousands of clones; roughly 88% of them appeared once. The ten top clones hold 25% to 35% of the sample. The specimen sequenced was peripheral blood. These receptors were obtained from a man aged 35 to 55 with acute or convalescent COVID-19.

V is TRBV14 and J is TRBJ2-2, with unresolved D. V gave up 3 bases and J gave up 6 bases, with 8 bases separating them. CDR3 length: 13 residues. The V gene's germline CDR1 is SGHDN and CDR2 FVKESK. CDR3 DNA: TGTGCCAGCAGCCAGACTCTTTCCGGGGAGCTGTTTTTT. Translating it yields CASSQTLSGELFF.

This chain links TRBV7-2 with TRBJ1-3, with D unresolved. Trimming took 1 base from V and 4 from J, leaving 11 bases between them. Germline CDR1 is SGHTA and CDR2 is FQGNSA. This CDR3 comprises 15 residues. In nucleotides, the CDR3 is TGTGCCAGCAGCTTAGATGCGGCTTGGGGAAACACCATATATTTT. Translating gives CASSLDAAWGNTIYF.

CDR3 DNA: TGTGCCAGCAAAGGGACACCCCCCTACAATGAGCAGTTCTTC. Translation gives CASKGTPPYNEQFF. The chain combines TRBV3-1 (or the pseudogene TRBV3-2) with TRBJ2-1; tentatively, D is TRBD1 (6 bases). CDR1 and CDR2 from the germline V gene are LGHDT and YNNKEL (reference sequence). This CDR3 is 14 amino acids long. Trimming removed 7 bases at V and 2 bases at J, with 12 bases between.

The table lists this clone with a few counts. Compared with germline, one end of the junction differs, possibly owing to a read error. This chain uses TRBV28 with TRBJ1-5, with D hard to call. Germline CDR1 reads MDHEN; CDR2 reads SYDVKM. The CDR3 length is 11 residues. In DNA, the CDR3 is TGTGCCAGCAGCCGATTAGCCCCCCCGCATTTT. Residues: CASSRLAPPHF.

The rearrangement links TRBV14 to TRBJ2-7; possibly TRBD1 for D (5 bases). Germline CDR1 is SGHDN and CDR2 is FVKESK. This CDR3 region has 16 residues. V was pared by 3 bases and J by 6 bases, with 21 bases between. The CDR3 coding sequence is TGTGCCAGCAGCCATAAGGGGATTCCGGGTGAGAGCGAGCAGTACTTC. Its translation: CASSHKGIPGESEQYF.

V usage is TRBV30 and J usage is TRBJ1-1; TRBD1 matches at 8 bases. In germline, CDR1 is GTSNPN, CDR2 SVGIG (reference sequence). This CDR3 is 11 amino acids long. The CDR3: CATDRDTEAFF. The CDR3 nucleotides are TGTGCGACGGACAGGGACACTGAAGCTTTCTTT.

CDR3 loop: CASSLAWAGGYTF. The CDR3, as DNA: TGTGCCAGCAGTTTAGCCTGGGCTGGGGGCTACACCTTC. The chain carries TRBV12-3 or TRBV12-4 and TRBJ1-2; D is unclear. The CDR3 is 13 amino acids. The V end was cut by 0 bases, the J end by 8 bases, with 10 bases between.

This chain joins TRBV7-8 and TRBJ2-5; 11 nucleotides match TRBD1. CDR3 length: 17 amino acids. Germline CDR1 reads SGHVS; CDR2 reads FQNEAQ. Losses at the gene ends were 1 base for V and 1 base for J; bases not matched to a gene: 5. CDR3 loop: CASSLGGTGGPQETQYF. DNA of the CDR3: TGTGCCAGCAGCTTAGGGGGGACAGGGGGTCCCCAAGAGACCCAGTACTTC.

The chain carries TRBV11-2 and TRBJ2-1; 9 nucleotides line up with TRBD2. The CDR3 length is 15 residues. Per germline, CDR1 SGHAT and CDR2 FQNNGV. V was pared by 5 bases and J by 8 bases, with 10 bases of the junction left unmatched. In DNA form, the CDR3 reads TGTGCCAGCAGCCCGTTGACCGGGACTAGCCATGAGCAGTTCTTC. Residues: CASSPLTGTSHEQFF.

This chain joins TRBV2 and TRBJ2-2; the match to TRBD1 covers 11 bases. Germline lookup yields CDR1 SNHLY and CDR2 FYNNEI. V dropped 5 bases and J dropped 2; count of bases not matched to a gene: 4. This CDR3 spans 16 amino acids. This CDR3 is CASSRGQGANTGELFF. CDR3 sequence (DNA): TGTGCCAGCAGTAGAGGACAGGGGGCCAACACCGGGGAGCTGTTTTTT.

The chain has TRBV27 and TRBJ2-7; 9 nucleotides agree with TRBD1. Looked up from germline, CDR1 is MNHEY and CDR2 is SMNVEV (reference sequence). The V and J ends lost 6 bases and 4 bases, in that order; junction bases with no gene match: 10. CDR3 size: 15 residues. CDR3 sequence reads: CASSRSGTGMYEQYF. CDR3 nucleotide sequence: TGTGCCAGCAGCCGTTCGGGGACAGGGATGTACGAGCAGTACTTC.

V gene TRBV2 combines with J gene TRBJ1-5; 9 bases agree with TRBD1. Germline assignment: CDR1 SNHLY and CDR2 FYNNEI. Trimming at V came to 6 bases and at J to 5 bases, leaving 11 bases not matched to a gene. CDR3 length: 16 residues. CDR3 sequence (DNA): TGTGCCAGCAGCTGGGACAGGGCCCTTGGTGATCAGCCCCAGCATTTT. Residues: CASSWDRALGDQPQHF.

Only one count was recorded for this clone. The rearrangement links TRBV6-6 to TRBJ2-1; the D is unclear. The germline CDR1 and CDR2 sequences are MNHNY and SVGAGI (reference sequence). V dropped 0 bases and J dropped 8 bases, with 5 bases sitting between them. This CDR3 has 12 amino acids. CDR3 loop: CASSYSSDEQFF. The CDR3 coding sequence is TGTGCCAGCAGTTACTCCTCGGATGAGCAGTTCTTC.

This clone appeared a few times. This CDR3 reads CSVEPSDSPTNTEAFF. CDR3 sequence (DNA): TGCAGCGTTGAGCCTAGCGACAGCCCTACGAACACTGAAGCTTTCTTT. This chain links TRBV29-1 with TRBJ1-1; D possibly corresponds to TRBD1 (5 bases). V lost 3 bases and J lost 1, with 18 bases in between. CDR1 SQVTM and CDR2 ANQGSEA come from the germline V gene. This CDR3 is 16 amino acids long.

CDR3 nucleotide sequence: TGTGCCAGCAGCTCCGGGACAGGGAGCGAGCAGTACTTC. Amino acids: CASSSGTGSEQYF. This chain links TRBV9 with TRBJ2-7; 9 positions match TRBD1. In germline, CDR1 is SGDLS, CDR2 YYNGEE. V lost 4 bases to trimming and J lost 6 bases; unmatched junction nucleotides: 5. This CDR3 spans 13 amino acids.

The chain combines TRBV7-7 with TRBJ2-1, with TRBD2 matching over 13 bases. This CDR3 is 16 amino acids long. Looked up from germline, CDR1 is SSHAT and CDR2 is FNYEAQ (reference sequence). Trimming took 4 bases from V and 4 from J; bases not matched to a gene: 4. CDR3 loop: CASSSGTSGTYNEQFF. The CDR3 nucleotides read TGTGCCAGCAGCTCCGGGACTAGCGGGACGTACAATGAGCAGTTCTTC.

The V gene is TRBV19, the J gene TRBJ2-7; no firm D call. CDR3 length: 14 residues. V was cut by 4 bases and J by 0 bases, with 10 bases left in between. Per germline, CDR1 LNHDA and CDR2 SQIVND (reference sequence). The CDR3 here is CASSREHRSYEQYF. Written as DNA, the CDR3 is TGTGCCAGTAGTAGAGAACACCGCTCCTACGAGCAGTACTTC.

The V gene is TRBV7-8, the J gene TRBJ1-2; D is possibly TRBD1 (6 bases). Germline V CDR1 and CDR2: SGHVS, FQNEAQ. Trimming shortened V by 1 base and J by 2 bases, and 8 bases separated the two germline ends. The CDR3 length is 14 residues. CDR3 sequence (DNA): TGTGCCAGCAGCTTAGTGGGGGCGAACTATGGCTACACCTTC. Translated, it gives CASSLVGANYGYTF. The full variable domain, in which reference TRBV7-8 and TRBJ1-2 provide the parts outside the CDR3, is GAGVSQSPRYKVAKRGQDVALRCDPISGHVSLFWYQQALGQGPEFLTYFQNEAQLDKSGLPSDRFFAERPEGSVSTLKIQRTQQEDSAVYLCASSLVGANYGYTFGSGTRLTVV.